This is a list of T cell receptor beta chains from one sample in a study of T cell changes during pregnancy in multiple sclerosis. Sequencing was performed with immunoSEQ multiplex PCR; in TCRdb, only in-frame clones are kept and a portion is missing. The table lists approximately 99,000 clones, 80% to 95% of them singletons. The starting material was peripheral blood, obtained after pregnancy. The receptors here all came from a female donor with multiple sclerosis, enrolled in a pregnancy study. The CDR3 runs from the conserved cysteine through the conserved F or W. D genes are given only for firm matches. Expanded clones are given a class, and other clones once, few, many or no size at all.

j_call,d_call,v_call,clone_size,cdr3_aa,cdr3_nt
TRBJ2-1,TRBD2,TRBV7-9,NA,CASSSGLAENEQFF,TGTGCCAGCAGCTCGGGACTAGCTGAGAATGAGCAGTTCTTC
TRBJ2-5,NA,TRBV28,NA,CASVKNGQETQYF,TGTGCCAGCGTTAAAAACGGCCAAGAGACCCAGTACTTC
TRBJ2-4,TRBD1,TRBV4-2,NA,CASSPRTGWVDIQYF,TGTGCCAGCAGCCCGAGGACAGGGTGGGTAGACATTCAGTACTTC
TRBJ2-2,NA,TRBV14,NA,CASSQVTSPNTGELFF,TGTGCCAGCAGCCAAGTTACTAGCCCTAACACCGGGGAGCTGTTTTTT
TRBJ2-5,NA,TRBV29-1,NA,CSVAVSGRVWEETQYF,TGCAGCGTTGCTGTATCCGGACGGGTCTGGGAGGAGACCCAGTACTTC
TRBJ1-5,TRBD1,TRBV28,NA,CASSLRTGSSNQPQHF,TGTGCCAGCAGTCTCCGGACAGGATCAAGCAATCAGCCCCAGCATTTT
TRBJ1-3,TRBD1,TRBV7-2,NA,CASSLGQIGNTIYF,TGTGCCAGCAGCTTGGGACAGATTGGAAACACCATATATTTT
TRBJ2-2,NA,TRBV5-1,NA,CASSAQGNTGELFF,TGCGCCAGCAGCGCACAGGGAAACACCGGGGAGCTGTTTTTT
TRBJ1-3,NA,TRBV27,NA,CASSLRGGSGNTIYF,TGTGCCAGCAGTTTGAGGGGGGGCTCTGGAAACACCATATATTTT
TRBJ1-5,NA,TRBV5-1,NA,CASSLVGAPNQPQHF,TGCGCCAGCAGCTTGGTAGGGGCACCCAATCAGCCCCAGCATTTT
TRBJ1-1,NA,TRBV18,once,CASSPTSRDTTEAFF,TGTGCCAGCTCGCCCACCTCCCGGGACACCACTGAAGCTTTCTTT
TRBJ2-7,TRBD1,TRBV28,NA,CASSPPGTGYYEQYF,TGTGCCAGCAGTCCACCCGGGACAGGGTATTACGAGCAGTACTTC
TRBJ1-2,NA,TRBV4-2,NA,CASSQDAGMDYGYTF,TGTGCCAGCAGCCAAGATGCCGGGATGGACTATGGCTACACCTTC
TRBJ2-4,TRBD1,TRBV2,NA,CASSEALQGQKNIQYF,TGTGCCAGCAGTGAAGCGCTTCAGGGACAGAAAAACATTCAGTACTTC
TRBJ2-2,NA,TRBV27,NA,CASSLGSRGPEIPPGELFF,TGTGCCAGCAGTTTAGGATCCAGGGGCCCGGAGATCCCCCCCGGGGAGCTGTTTTTT
TRBJ2-1,TRBD2,TRBV5-1,NA,CASSLAGREGLRNEQFF,TGCGCCAGCAGCTTGGCCGGGCGGGAGGGCCTTCGCAATGAGCAGTTCTTC
TRBJ1-1,NA,TRBV27,NA,CASSPLPRQVLNTEAFF,TGTGCCAGCAGTCCCCTCCCGAGACAGGTACTGAACACTGAAGCTTTCTTT
TRBJ2-7,NA,TRBV10-1,NA,CASSEWGGTTGCYEQYF,TGCGCCAGCAGTGAATGGGGGGGGACGACAGGATGCTACGAGCAGTACTTC